This passage covers 10 T cell receptor beta chains from one sample sequenced in a study of blood T cell repertoires in COVID-19. Clones were read by immunoSEQ multiplex PCR, and TCRdb kept only the in-frame ones, dropping some. Among about 310,000 clones, nearly 90% were seen once, and the ten largest hold 1%. Sequences were obtained from peripheral blood. The receptors were gathered from a woman in her thirties or forties with COVID-19, enrolled during active disease.

The chain joins TRBV6-5 to TRBJ2-2, with TRBD2 matching over 10 bases. CDR3 length equals 15 residues. Per the germline V gene, CDR1 is MNHEY and CDR2 is SVGAGI. V dropped 6 bases and J dropped 1; count of bases not matched to a gene: 2. The CDR3 DNA reads TGTGCCAGCAGCAGACTAGCGGGGAACACCGGGGAGCTGTTTTTT. It encodes CASSRLAGNTGELFF.

This sequence joins TRBV11-2 and TRBJ2-7; TRBD2 agrees at 9 bases. Per germline, CDR1 SGHAT and CDR2 FQNNGV. The V and J ends lost 5 bases and 4 bases, in that order; junction bases with no gene match: 6. The CDR3 has 14 amino acids. CDR3 protein: CASSGGGRGYEQYF. The CDR3 bases are TGTGCCAGCAGCGGGGGCGGGAGGGGATACGAGCAGTACTTC.

V is TRBV28 and J is TRBJ1-1; possible D gene TRBD1, 6 bases. This CDR3 region has 16 residues. Germline CDR1 is MDHEN and CDR2 is SYDVKM. The V and J ends lost 2 bases and 4 bases respectively, with 17 bases between them. As DNA, the CDR3 is TGTGCCAGCAGTTTACCCCTACAGGGTCGCGGCACTGAAGCTTTCTTT. Residues: CASSLPLQGRGTEAFF.

This chain links TRBV7-2 with TRBJ2-5; TRBD2 matches at 7 bases. J gave up 5 bases and V 11 bases, and 17 bases lay outside the gene matches. The CDR3 is made up of 15 amino acids. The germline gives CDR1 SGHTA, CDR2 FQGNSA. CDR3 residues: CAGTRTPGRVETQYF. The CDR3 coding sequence is TGTGCCGGTACCCGGACCCCGGGGAGGGTGGAGACCCAGTACTTC.

This clone was seen more than once but under ten times. V usage is TRBV7-9 and J usage is TRBJ1-1; D is perhaps TRBD1 (5 bases). Germline values: CDR1 SEHNR, CDR2 FQNEAQ (reference sequence). The ends were cut back, 5 bases at V and 8 bases at J, with 9 bases in the middle. This CDR3 has 11 residues. The CDR3 protein is CASSRNREAFF. In nucleotides, the CDR3 is TGTGCCAGCAGCCGGAACAGGGAAGCTTTCTTT.

V and J are TRBV3-1 (or the pseudogene TRBV3-2) and TRBJ1-2; D might be TRBD1 (6 bases). Germline CDR1 reads LGHDT; CDR2 reads YNNKEL (reference sequence). The CDR3 is 15 residues long. With 4 bases removed from V and 3 bases from J, the gap between germline ends came to 15 bases. The CDR3 here is CASSPSTGQDYGYTF. For the CDR3, the DNA is TGTGCCAGCAGCCCCAGTACGGGACAAGACTATGGCTACACCTTC.

The chain joins TRBV6-5 to TRBJ1-1; D is ambiguous. Per germline, CDR1 MNHEY and CDR2 SVGAGI. V lost 5 bases to trimming and J lost 4 bases, with 17 bases between them. The CDR3 totals 15 residues. The CDR3 protein is CASSRGRAVGTEAFF. DNA for the CDR3: TGTGCCAGCAGTCGTGGGAGGGCTGTGGGCACTGAAGCTTTCTTT.

The V gene is TRBV7-9, the J gene TRBJ1-2; 12 nucleotides line up with TRBD1. The CDR3 extends over 14 amino acids. Germline loops: CDR1 SEHNR, CDR2 FQNEAQ (reference sequence). V was clipped by 4 bases and J by 7 bases; unmatched bases: 4. This chain's CDR3 is CASSSGQGAFGYTF. DNA for the CDR3: TGTGCCAGCAGCTCGGGACAGGGGGCCTTTGGCTACACCTTC. The complete variable domain, with remaining parts taken from reference TRBV7-9 and TRBJ1-2, reads DTGVSQNPRHKITKRGQNVTFRCDPISEHNRLYWYRQTLGQGPEFLTYFQNEAQLEKSRLLSDRFSAERPKGSFSTLEIQRTEQGDSAMYLCASSSGQGAFGYTFGSGTRLTVV.

The chain uses TRBV11-3 and TRBJ2-1; 14 bases fit TRBD2. The CDR3 contains 17 residues. V lost 4 bases and J lost 7; bases outside the gene matches: 9. Germline loops: CDR1 SGHNT, CDR2 YENEEA. Here the CDR3 reads CASSSRGTSGSRNEQFF. In DNA, the CDR3 is TGTGCCAGCAGCTCAAGGGGGACTAGCGGGAGCCGGAATGAGCAGTTCTTC.

The chain uses TRBV18 and TRBJ2-5, with 7 bases fitting TRBD1. Trimming took 4 bases from V and 2 from J; bases not matched to a gene: 4. The germline V gene encodes CDR1 KGHSH and CDR2 LQKENI. The CDR3 runs 14 residues. The CDR3: CASSLTGVQETQYF. CDR3 bases: TGTGCCAGCTCACTTACAGGGGTTCAAGAGACCCAGTACTTC.